This T cell receptor (beta chain) was captured by sequencing in a study of T cells in Graves' hyperthyroidism and ophthalmopathy. Looking at the study overall: The initial diagnosis was the point when peripheral blood was collected, ahead of any treatment.

Uncontrolled infection, other autoimmune disease, pregnancy or lactation barred patients from enrollment. Clinical symptoms, serum thyroxine and TRAb, thyroid ultrasound and orbital computed tomography were used for the diagnoses. The PBMCs studied were ones that came from about 10 ml fresh peripheral blood. The germline V gene has CDR1 MDHEN and CDR2 SYDVKM. V was trimmed by 4 bases and J by 0 bases, leaving 15 bases between them. CDR3 length equals 16 residues. Authors of the study amplified TCR beta CDR3 regions from RNA transcripts. HTBI primers were used for first-round RT-PCR of the TCR CDR3. MiXCR was run by TCRdb on the multiplex PCR reads, yielding one entry per CDR3 protein. The data show roughly 240,000 distinct CDR3 sequences, roughly a quarter seen once.

The chain links TRBV28 to TRBJ1-2; D remains unclear. This receptor was obtained from a middle-aged woman with Graves' ophthalmopathy. The sample comprised blood. The CDR3 sequence is CASSSAWETANYGYTF. CDR3 DNA: TGTGCCAGCAGTTCCGCCTGGGAGACGGCTAACTATGGCTACACCTTC.